This TCR beta chain was sequenced for a study of CD8 T cells in ankylosing spondylitis. Study outcomes and limitations: About 8 highly homologous variants made up a TCR beta motif, and this motif appeared characteristic of ankylosing spondylitis blood. Before this, some motif variants had been reported in reactive arthritis synovial fluid and blood.

Note on this clonotype: Its specificity is unknown.

TCRdb re-derived calls from the 5' RACE reads in MiXCR, one entry per CDR3 protein. Among just under 350,000 distinct CDR3 sequences listed, approximately 14% were seen once. The CDR3 is 12 residues long. V lost 4 bases and J lost 2, with 3 bases in between. The V gene's germline CDR1 is GTSNPN and CDR2 SVGIG (reference sequence). Sequencing was performed on blood, either unsorted or a sorted T cell fraction (not recorded which). The clonotype comes from a male donor with ankylosing spondylitis or in good health (not recorded which). The gene calls are TRBV30 and TRBJ2-6; D is uncertain. The DNA for the CDR3 is TGTGCCTGGACCACTGGGGCCAACGTCCTGACTTTC. Translation gives CAWTTGANVLTF.